A single sample is the source of the 30 T cell receptor beta chains below, sequenced in a study of neurological immune-mediated disorders. TCRdb reprocessed the 5' RACE reads with MiXCR, giving one entry per CDR3 protein. The repertoire holds about 58,000 distinct CDR3 sequences, with 3% to 4% as singletons. The sequenced sample consisted of PBMCs. The receptors shown here come from a woman in her sixties or seventies with multiple sclerosis.

Ten or more counts support this clonotype. This chain connects TRBV20-1 to TRBJ2-1; D is perhaps TRBD1 or TRBD2 (5 bases each). CDR1 and CDR2 from the germline V gene are DFQATT and SNEGSKA (reference sequence). The CDR3 is 12 amino acids. CDR3 protein: CTTRGSYNEQFF. CDR3 DNA: TGCACCACTAGGGGATCCTACAATGAGCAGTTCTTC.

This clonotype was observed many times. The J gene is TRBJ2-6, the V gene TRBV7-3; 9 nucleotides align to TRBD1. Germline V lookup: CDR1 SGHTA, CDR2 FQGTGA. The CDR3 has 18 residues. The V and J ends lost 5 bases and 0 bases, in that order; junction bases with no gene match: 8. The CDR3 nucleotides read TGTGCCAGCAGCCAGCCGGGACAGGGTTACTCTGGGGCCAACGTCCTGACTTTC. Protein product: CASSQPGQGYSGANVLTF.

This clonotype was recorded many times. The chain uses TRBV20-1 and TRBJ1-2, with 7 bases identical to TRBD1. The CDR3 runs to 16 residues. The germline CDR1 and CDR2 sequences are DFQATT and SNEGSKA (reference sequence). V shed 0 bases and J 1 base; nucleotides not matched to a gene: 8. The CDR3 here is CSARDLRDSLNYGYTF. CDR3 nucleotides: TGCAGTGCTAGAGATCTGCGGGACAGCCTTAACTATGGCTACACCTTC.

Many counts were recorded for this clonotype. The chain recombines TRBV5-1 with TRBJ2-1; 11 bases are a match to TRBD1. Germline lookup yields CDR1 SGHRS and CDR2 YFSETQ. V shed 8 bases, J shed 6 bases, and the junction held 7 bases outside the gene matches. The CDR3 runs to 14 residues. CDR3 region: CASAGTGGLNEQFF. The CDR3 DNA reads TGCGCCAGTGCCGGGACAGGGGGACTCAATGAGCAGTTCTTC.

The sample holds many counts of this clonotype. V gene TRBV20-1 combines with J gene TRBJ2-7; D could derive from TRBD1 or TRBD2 (6 bases each). This CDR3 spans 13 amino acids. Germline CDR1 DFQATT, CDR2 SNEGSKA (reference sequence). V lost 6 bases and J 3 bases, leaving 15 bases between the germline ends. The CDR3 here is CSANYGGLYEQYF. Here the CDR3 DNA reads TGCAGTGCGAACTACGGGGGCCTCTACGAGCAGTACTTC.

This clonotype was detected ten times or more. This chain joins TRBV7-9 and TRBJ1-1; D uncertain. Trimming took 0 bases from V and 0 from J, leaving 8 bases between them. CDR3 length: 15 amino acids. Looked up from germline, CDR1 is SEHNR and CDR2 is FQNEAQ (reference sequence). Here the CDR3 DNA reads TGTGCCAGCAGCTTAGCTTTAGTCCTGAACACTGAAGCTTTCTTT. As protein: CASSLALVLNTEAFF. The full variable domain, rest sourced from reference TRBV7-9 and TRBJ1-1, is DTGVSQNPRHKITKRGQNVTFRCDPISEHNRLYWYRQTLGQGPEFLTYFQNEAQLEKSRLLSDRFSAERPKGSFSTLEIQRTEQGDSAMYLCASSLALVLNTEAFFGQGTRLTVV.

Ten or more counts support this clonotype. The chain uses TRBV4-1 and TRBJ2-5; D may be TRBD1 (6 bases). Germline V CDR1 and CDR2: MGHRA, YSYEKL. The CDR3 totals 16 residues. Between the trimmed V and J ends, which lost 0 bases and 4 bases, there was a span of 15 bases. The CDR3 DNA reads as TGCGCCAGCAGCCAAGATCCCCCAGGGGTCGTAGAGACCCAGTACTTC. Amino acid sequence: CASSQDPPGVVETQYF.

This clonotype was seen many times. The rearrangement joins TRBV12-3 or TRBV12-4 to TRBJ2-3; 12 nucleotides match TRBD2. The ends lost 6 bases at V and 5 bases at J; junction bases unmatched: 9. The CDR3 spans 16 residues. The CDR3 DNA sequence: TGTGCCAGCAGCTCCCCACTACTAGCGGGGGGAGATACGCAGTATTTT. This sequence encodes CASSSPLLAGGDTQYF.

The chain joins TRBV7-2 to TRBJ1-6; D is unclear. CDR3 length: 15 residues. Germline V gene data show CDR1 as SGHTA and CDR2 as FQGNSA. V lost 1 base to trimming and J lost 4 bases, with 8 bases between them. CDR3: CASSLGPEYNSPLHF. The CDR3 DNA is TGTGCCAGCAGCTTAGGTCCGGAGTATAATTCACCCCTCCACTTT.

This clonotype was seen many times. The chain has TRBV5-1 and TRBJ1-4; 9 nucleotides match TRBD1. CDR1 and CDR2 from the germline V gene are SGHRS and YFSETQ. V was pared by 0 bases and J by 8 bases, with 14 bases of the junction left unmatched. The CDR3 loop spans 18 amino acids. CDR3 loop: CASSLDSGSGTGPEKLFF. In DNA, the CDR3 is TGCGCCAGCAGCTTGGATTCGGGGTCCGGGACAGGGCCGGAAAAACTGTTTTTT. Looking up the rest from reference TRBV5-1 and TRBJ1-4 gives the full variable domain: KAGVTQTPRYLIKTRGQQVTLSCSPISGHRSVSWYQQTPGQGLQFLFEYFSETQRNKGNFPGRFSGRQFSNSRSEMNVSTLELGDSALYLCASSLDSGSGTGPEKLFFGSGTQLSVL.

This clonotype was counted many times. The chain links TRBV20-1 to TRBJ2-3, with a weak D call TRBD2 (5 bases). CDR1 is DFQATT and CDR2 is SNEGSKA in the germline V gene (reference sequence). Between the trimmed V and J ends, which lost 1 base and 2 bases, there was a span of 13 bases. The CDR3 is 15 residues long. The CDR3 nucleotides are TGCAGTGCTAGAGTAGGACTCGAGACCACAGATACGCAGTATTTT. Translation: CSARVGLETTDTQYF.

The chain combines TRBV20-1 with TRBJ2-7; no firm D call. The V end was cut by 4 bases, the J end by 3 bases, with 10 bases between. This CDR3 has 12 residues. The germline V gene encodes CDR1 DFQATT and CDR2 SNEGSKA (reference sequence). CDR3 region: CSANGYNYEQYF. In DNA form, the CDR3 reads TGCAGTGCTAACGGCTACAACTACGAGCAGTACTTC.

This clonotype has a count of ten or more. The chain couples TRBV6-2 or TRBV6-3 to TRBJ2-7; perhaps TRBD1 as D (6 bases). The CDR3 loop spans 14 amino acids. CDR1 and CDR2 (germline): MNHEY, SVGEGT. Trimming cost V 6 bases and J 0 bases, with 12 bases left between them. The CDR3 region has the DNA TGTGCCAGCAGACGGACAGACCGCTCCTACGAGCAGTACTTC. As protein: CASRRTDRSYEQYF.

This clonotype was counted at least ten times. The chain joins TRBV15 to TRBJ2-1; 7 bases agree with TRBD1. The V segment lost 6 bases and the J segment 14 bases; nucleotides outside the gene matches: 13. The germline gives CDR1 LNHNV, CDR2 YYDKDF (reference sequence). The CDR3 runs 13 residues. The CDR3 protein is CATRPLGGQQEFF. In nucleotides, the CDR3 is TGTGCCACCAGACCCCTAGGGGGCCAACAGGAGTTCTTC.

This clonotype came up a few times. The chain employs TRBV28 and TRBJ2-7; weak D call: TRBD2 (6 bases). Trimming shortened V by 2 bases and J by 3 bases, and 8 bases separated the two germline ends. The germline V gene has CDR1 MDHEN and CDR2 SYDVKM. This CDR3 spans 13 amino acids. This chain's CDR3 is CASSLGGIYEQYF. CDR3 nucleotides: TGTGCCAGCAGTTTAGGAGGGATCTACGAGCAGTACTTC.

Many counts were recorded for this clonotype. The rearrangement links TRBV19 to TRBJ1-5; no clear D. This CDR3 is 15 amino acids long. Germline V gene sequence: CDR1 LNHDA, CDR2 SQIVND (reference sequence). V was cut by 3 bases and J by 5 bases, with 14 bases left in between. The CDR3 region is CASSIRAIGYQPQHF. The CDR3 DNA reads as TGTGCCAGTAGTATTAGAGCGATTGGGTATCAGCCCCAGCATTTT.

This clonotype was recorded at least ten times. The genes are TRBV5-5 and TRBJ2-2; 8 positions match TRBD1. The CDR3 extends over 17 amino acids. Per germline, CDR1 SGHKS and CDR2 YYEKEE (reference sequence). The J segment lost 5 bases and the V segment lost 4 bases, leaving 13 bases of the junction unmatched. CDR3 region: CASSPDPGGAGTGELFF. CDR3 nucleotide sequence: TGTGCCAGCAGCCCCGACCCAGGGGGCGCTGGGACCGGGGAGCTGTTTTTT.

This clonotype was observed many times. The rearrangement uses TRBV12-3 or TRBV12-4 and TRBJ1-1, with 8 nucleotides matching TRBD1. The ends lost 5 bases at V and 7 bases at J; junction bases unmatched: 9. The CDR3 extends over 14 amino acids. In nucleotides, the CDR3 is TGTGCCAGCAGTCCCCCCGGGACAGGCAGTGAAGCTTTCTTT. It yields the protein CASSPPGTGSEAFF.

The table lists this clonotype with many counts. The chain links TRBV7-8 to TRBJ2-7; D remains ambiguous. Trimming removed 4 bases from V and 4 bases from J, with 5 bases in between. From germline, CDR1 is SGHVS and CDR2 FQNEAQ. The CDR3 runs to 11 residues. CDR3 DNA: TGTGCCAGCAGCTCCATTTACGAGCAGTACTTC. Its protein is CASSSIYEQYF.

For this clonotype: A much larger clone lies one base from this, so it may be a read error. V usage is TRBV10-3 and J usage is TRBJ2-5; a possible D gene is TRBD1 (5 bases). CDR3 length equals 13 residues. Per germline, CDR1 ENHRY and CDR2 SYGVKD. CDR3 sequence: CAISVGAAENQYF. The CDR3, as DNA: TGTGCCATCAGTGTAGGGGCGGCAGAGAACCAGTACTTC.

This clonotype was counted at least ten times. The chain uses TRBV7-9 and TRBJ2-1, with D perhaps TRBD1 (6 bases). Per germline, CDR1 SEHNR and CDR2 FQNEAQ (reference sequence). Trimming took off 4 bases at V and 5 bases at J, with 12 bases between the two ends. The CDR3 runs to 14 residues. CDR3 sequence: CASSSRQADNEQFF. DNA for the CDR3: TGTGCCAGCAGCTCCAGACAGGCAGACAATGAGCAGTTCTTC.

This clonotype was counted many times. The chain has TRBV20-1 and TRBJ1-3; D is undetermined. Germline lookup yields CDR1 DFQATT and CDR2 SNEGSKA (reference sequence). V lost 4 bases to trimming and J lost 0 bases, with 10 bases between them. The CDR3 has 14 residues. The CDR3 DNA reads as TGCAGTGCTATAAAGGTGGCCTCTGGAAACACCATATATTTT. This gives the protein CSAIKVASGNTIYF.

The table lists this clonotype with a few counts. The chain joins TRBV7-2 to TRBJ2-7, with D uncertain. Germline CDR1 SGHTA, CDR2 FQGNSA. V was shortened by 1 base and J by 0 bases, with 10 bases between the two germline ends. The CDR3 consists of 15 residues. In DNA form, the CDR3 reads TGTGCCAGCAGCTTAGGGGCCTCTAACTCCTACGAGCAGTACTTC. This codes for CASSLGASNSYEQYF.

This clonotype came up many times. The chain couples TRBV6-5 to TRBJ1-4, with D possibly matching TRBD1 (5 bases). Per germline, CDR1 MNHEY and CDR2 SVGAGI. Trimming pared 5 bases from V and 6 bases from J, leaving 13 bases between. The CDR3 covers 14 residues. This CDR3 reads CASSRQRSYEKLFF. The CDR3 region has the DNA TGTGCCAGCAGTCGACAGCGATCTTATGAAAAACTGTTTTTT.

This clonotype occurred many times. J is TRBJ2-3 and V is TRBV5-1; 9 bases match TRBD1. The junction had 7 bases not matched to a gene; V was cut back by 4 bases and J by 4 bases. Germline V gene sequence: CDR1 SGHRS, CDR2 YFSETQ. The CDR3 has 15 residues. CDR3: CASSEEGQGPDTQYF. The DNA of the CDR3 is TGCGCCAGCAGCGAGGAGGGACAGGGACCAGATACGCAGTATTTT.

There are many counts of this clonotype. J is TRBJ2-2 and V is TRBV5-1; D not certain. The V end lost 1 base, the J end lost 7 bases, and 8 bases lay between the germline ends. This CDR3 is built from 13 residues. Germline V CDR1 and CDR2: SGHRS, YFSETQ. CDR3: CASSLSGNGELFF. CDR3 DNA sequence: TGCGCCAGCAGCTTGTCAGGCAACGGGGAGCTGTTTTTT.

This clonotype was seen ten or more times. The rearrangement joins TRBV5-1 to TRBJ1-1, with D possibly matching TRBD1 (5 bases). CDR1 and CDR2 from the germline V gene are SGHRS and YFSETQ. V was cut by 5 bases and J by 4 bases, with 12 bases left in between. The CDR3 consists of 13 residues. This CDR3 reads CASSLTDSTEAFF. The CDR3 region has the DNA TGCGCCAGCAGTTTGACAGACTCCACTGAAGCTTTCTTT.

This clonotype was recorded at least ten times. V usage is TRBV7-6 and J usage is TRBJ1-6, with D perhaps TRBD1 (5 bases). CDR3 length equals 15 residues. Germline CDR1 reads SGHVS; CDR2 reads FNYEAQ. Trimming removed 1 base from V and 10 bases from J, with 14 bases in between. CDR3 amino acids: CASSLGQGPGSPLHF. The CDR3 nucleotides are TGTGCCAGCAGCTTAGGTCAGGGTCCCGGATCACCCCTCCACTTT. The entire variable domain, with the rest obtained from reference TRBV7-6 and TRBJ1-6, is as follows: GAGVSQSPRYKVTKRGQDVALRCDPISGHVSLYWYRQALGQGPEFLTYFNYEAQQDKSGLPNDRFSAERPEGSISTLTIQRTEQRDSAMYRCASSLGQGPGSPLHFGNGTRLTVT.

Many counts were recorded for this clonotype. The chain combines TRBV10-3 with TRBJ2-3; TRBD2 agrees at 9 bases. The ends lost 3 bases at V and 2 bases at J; junction bases unmatched: 6. The CDR3 runs 16 residues. CDR1 and CDR2 (germline): ENHRY, SYGVKD. The CDR3 here is CAISELLAGITDTQYF. The CDR3 DNA sequence: TGTGCCATCAGTGAATTACTAGCGGGCATCACAGATACGCAGTATTTT.

Ten or more counts support this clonotype. The chain uses TRBV2 and TRBJ2-1; 7 nucleotides align to TRBD1. Germline lookup yields CDR1 SNHLY and CDR2 FYNNEI. This CDR3 has 12 residues. Germline trimming cut 6 bases from V and 9 bases from J; bases unmatched to any gene: 5. The CDR3, as DNA: TGTGCCAGCAGAGGCGACAGGGTTGAGCAGTTCTTC. Residues: CASRGDRVEQFF.